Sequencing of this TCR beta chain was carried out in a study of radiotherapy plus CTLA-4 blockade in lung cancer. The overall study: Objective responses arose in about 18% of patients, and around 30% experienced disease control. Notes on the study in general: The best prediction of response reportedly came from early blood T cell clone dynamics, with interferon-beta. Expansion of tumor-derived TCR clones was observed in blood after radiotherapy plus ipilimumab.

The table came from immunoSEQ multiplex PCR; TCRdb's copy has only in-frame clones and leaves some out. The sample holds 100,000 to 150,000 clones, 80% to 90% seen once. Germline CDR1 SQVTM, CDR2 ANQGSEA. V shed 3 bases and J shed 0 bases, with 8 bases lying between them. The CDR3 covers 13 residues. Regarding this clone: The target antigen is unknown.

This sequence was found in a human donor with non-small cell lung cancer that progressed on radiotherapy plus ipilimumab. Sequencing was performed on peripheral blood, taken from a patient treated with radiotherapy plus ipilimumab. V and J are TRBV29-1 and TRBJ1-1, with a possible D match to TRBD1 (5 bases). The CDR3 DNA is TGCAGCGTTGATCAGGGACTGAACACTGAAGCTTTCTTT. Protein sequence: CSVDQGLNTEAFF.